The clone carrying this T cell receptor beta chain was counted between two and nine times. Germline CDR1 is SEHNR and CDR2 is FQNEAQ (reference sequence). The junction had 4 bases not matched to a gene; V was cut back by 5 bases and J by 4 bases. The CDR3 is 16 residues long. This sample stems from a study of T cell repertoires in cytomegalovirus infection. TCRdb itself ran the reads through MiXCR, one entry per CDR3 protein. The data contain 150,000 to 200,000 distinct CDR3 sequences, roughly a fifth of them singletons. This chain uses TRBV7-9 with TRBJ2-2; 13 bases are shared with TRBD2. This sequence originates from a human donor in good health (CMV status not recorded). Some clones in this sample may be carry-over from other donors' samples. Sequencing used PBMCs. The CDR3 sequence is CASSMGLAGLTGELFF. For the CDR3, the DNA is TGTGCCAGCAGCATGGGACTAGCGGGACTCACCGGGGAGCTGTTTTTT.